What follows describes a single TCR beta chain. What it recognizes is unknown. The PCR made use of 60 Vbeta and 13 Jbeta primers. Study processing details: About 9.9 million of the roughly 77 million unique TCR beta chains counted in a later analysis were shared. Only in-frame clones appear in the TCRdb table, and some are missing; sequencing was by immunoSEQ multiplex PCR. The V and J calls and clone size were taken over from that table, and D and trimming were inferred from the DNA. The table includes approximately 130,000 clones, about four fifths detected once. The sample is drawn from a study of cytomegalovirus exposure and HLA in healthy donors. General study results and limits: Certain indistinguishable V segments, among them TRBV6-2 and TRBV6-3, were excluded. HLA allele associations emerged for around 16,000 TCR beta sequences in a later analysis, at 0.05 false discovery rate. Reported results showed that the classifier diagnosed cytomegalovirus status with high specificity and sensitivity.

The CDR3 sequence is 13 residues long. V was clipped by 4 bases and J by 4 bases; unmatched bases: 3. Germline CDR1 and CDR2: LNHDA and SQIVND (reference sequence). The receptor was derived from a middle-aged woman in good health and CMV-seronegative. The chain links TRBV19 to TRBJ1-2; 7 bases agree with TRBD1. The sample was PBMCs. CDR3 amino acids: CASSTGQFYGYTF. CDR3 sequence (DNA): TGTGCCAGTAGTACGGGACAGTTCTATGGCTACACCTTC.